The clone carrying this T cell receptor beta chain was observed many times. The data were taken from a study of T cells after posttransplantation cyclophosphamide. This table comes from immunoSEQ multiplex PCR, and its TCRdb copy is limited to in-frame clones, with some not included. The repertoire has 4,500 to 5,500 clones, none seen only once; the ten largest take about a sixth. Cyclophosphamide on days +3 and +4 followed busulfan-fludarabine conditioning and a marrow graft. Germline trimming cut 2 bases from V and 0 bases from J; bases unmatched to any gene: 4. This CDR3 is built from 15 residues. CDR1 is MNHNY, CDR2 SVGAGI, per germline (reference sequence).

V gene TRBV6-6 combines with J gene TRBJ2-7; the match to TRBD1 covers 7 bases. The material sequenced was PBMCs, taken after allogeneic stem cell transplant with posttransplant cyclophosphamide. The source of this sequence is a female patient in her thirties or forties who received an allogeneic stem cell transplant from an unrelated donor, was CMV-positive, and had acute and chronic GVHD. The graft donor may account for some of the T cells. Written as DNA, the CDR3 is TGTGCCAGCAGTTACAGGGACAGCTCCTCCTACGAGCAGTACTTC. Translated, it gives CASSYRDSSSYEQYF.